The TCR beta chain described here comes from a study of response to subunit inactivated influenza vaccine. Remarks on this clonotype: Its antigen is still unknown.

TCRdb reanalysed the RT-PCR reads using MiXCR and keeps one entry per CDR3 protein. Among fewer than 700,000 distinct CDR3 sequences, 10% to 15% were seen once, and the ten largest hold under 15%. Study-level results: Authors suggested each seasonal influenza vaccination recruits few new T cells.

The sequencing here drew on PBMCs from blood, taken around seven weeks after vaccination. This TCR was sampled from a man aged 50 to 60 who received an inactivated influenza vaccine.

This CDR3 is CASRNPGQSNNEQFF. CDR3 in DNA: TGTGCCAGTAGAAACCCGGGACAGAGTAACAATGAGCAGTTCTTC. J is TRBJ2-1 and V is TRBV19, with TRBD1 matching over 7 bases. The V gene end was trimmed by 6 bases and the J gene end by 5 bases; junction bases not matched to a gene: 10. The CDR3 extends over 15 amino acids. CDR1 is LNHDA and CDR2 is SQIVND in the germline V gene (reference sequence).